The 25 T cell receptor beta chains reported below all come from one sample, sequenced in a study of T cells expressing NK-cell markers. TCRdb re-called the 5' RACE reads and catalogs CDR3 proteins one per entry, DNA excluded. The data include about 3,400 distinct CDR3 sequences; the top ten clones carry about 89%. The sequencing sample was made of blood T cells: a sorted CD56 or NKG2C T cell subset, CD4+ or CD8+ T cells, or bulk PBMC T cells (not recorded which). The receptor set was obtained from a man aged 18 to 69 in good health.

The genes are TRBV5-1 and TRBJ2-1; TCRdb indicates TRBD1, and absent DNA this call remains unverified. The CDR3 consists of 14 residues. Germline V gives CDR1 SGHRS, CDR2 YFSETQ. The CDR3 spells CASSLVGTANEQFF. The full variable domain, with the rest looked up from reference TRBV5-1 and TRBJ2-1, is KAGVTQTPRYLIKTRGQQVTLSCSPISGHRSVSWYQQTPGQGLQFLFEYFSETQRNKGNFPGRFSGRQFSNSRSEMNVSTLELGDSALYLCASSLVGTANEQFFGPGTRLTVL.

This chain links TRBV6-5 with TRBJ1-5; without DNA, the TCRdb call of TRBD1 cannot be checked. Germline lookup yields CDR1 MNHEY and CDR2 SVGAGI. CDR3 length: 16 residues. CDR3 sequence reads: CASNPGPRISNQPQHF.

The chain couples TRBV29-1 to TRBJ2-3; TCRdb designates TRBD1, a call that cannot be tested without DNA. Germline CDR1 and CDR2: SQVTM and ANQGSEA. CDR3 size: 12 residues. The CDR3 sequence is CSVGQNTDTQYF.

This CDR3 is CSVKTDSETQYF. The chain uses TRBV29-1 and TRBJ2-5; TCRdb indicates TRBD1, and absent DNA this call remains unverified. The V gene's germline CDR1 is SQVTM and CDR2 ANQGSEA. This CDR3 is built from 12 residues.

The chain combines TRBV18 with TRBJ2-2; TCRdb's assignment of TRBD2 cannot be checked, as there is no DNA. The CDR3 is made up of 15 amino acids. Germline V gene data show CDR1 as KGHSH and CDR2 as LQKENI. The CDR3 here is CASSPLAGNTGELFF.

This sequence joins TRBV30 and TRBJ1-5; TCRdb returns TRBD1, unconfirmable since there is no DNA. Germline assignment: CDR1 GTSNPN and CDR2 SVGIG (reference sequence). The CDR3 length is 13 residues. The CDR3 spells CAWDRGSNQPQHF.

The V and J genes are TRBV12-3 or TRBV12-4 and TRBJ2-3. The CDR3 loop spans 11 amino acids. CDR3 residues: CASSLADTQYF.

This chain uses TRBV20-1 with TRBJ1-1; the D call of TRBD1 rests on TCRdb alone, since no DNA is present to check it. This CDR3 spans 14 amino acids. Germline-derived CDR1 and CDR2 are DFQATT and SNEGSKA (reference sequence). This chain's CDR3 is CSASPTGVATEAFF.

This sequence joins TRBV6-2 or TRBV6-3 and TRBJ2-7; TCRdb proposes TRBD1, but this gene call is untestable without DNA. The CDR3 sequence is 14 residues long. The germline V gene encodes CDR1 MNHEY and CDR2 SVGEGT. CDR3 region: CASRNRAPAYEQYF.

The J gene is TRBJ2-7, the V gene TRBV6-2 or TRBV6-3. CDR3 size: 13 residues. CDR1 is MNHEY and CDR2 is SVGEGT in the germline V gene. The CDR3 reads CASNPSEYHEQYF.

The chain has TRBV6-5 and TRBJ2-2. The germline V gene encodes CDR1 MNHEY and CDR2 SVGAGI. The CDR3 has 15 amino acids. CDR3 sequence: CASSLDRENTGELFF.

The chain uses TRBV6-2 or TRBV6-3 and TRBJ2-1; without DNA, the TCRdb call of TRBD1 cannot be checked. In germline, CDR1 is MNHEY, CDR2 SVGEGT. CDR3 size: 15 residues. CDR3 sequence: CASSYGDRDANEQFF.

This chain uses TRBV6-1 with TRBJ1-1; there is no DNA to check the TCRdb D call of TRBD1. Germline-derived CDR1 and CDR2 are MNHNS and SASEGT. This CDR3 region has 16 residues. Here the CDR3 reads CASRATWDRGDTEAFF.

This chain uses TRBV20-1 with TRBJ2-5; checking the TCRdb D call of TRBD1 is not possible without DNA. CDR3 length: 12 amino acids. CDR1 is DFQATT, CDR2 SNEGSKA, per germline (reference sequence). The CDR3 protein is CSATRAGETQYF.

This rearrangement joins TRBV2 to TRBJ1-1; TCRdb calls TRBD1, which cannot be checked without DNA. The CDR3 contains 15 residues. Per the germline V gene, CDR1 is SNHLY and CDR2 is FYNNEI. CDR3 sequence: CASSEVQASRAEAFF.

The CDR3 region is CASSPRTSGARDEQFF. V usage is TRBV7-9 and J usage is TRBJ2-1; TCRdb picks TRBD2, but there is no DNA to check that call. The length of the CDR3 is 16 residues. Germline CDR1 is SEHNR and CDR2 is FQNEAQ (reference sequence). Full variable domain (rest looked up from reference TRBV7-9 and TRBJ2-1): DTGVSQNPRHKITKRGQNVTFRCDPISEHNRLYWYRQTLGQGPEFLTYFQNEAQLEKSRLLSDRFSAERPKGSFSTLEIQRTEQGDSAMYLCASSPRTSGARDEQFFGPGTRLTVL.

The chain recombines TRBV9 with TRBJ2-3. CDR3 size: 12 residues. Per the germline V gene, CDR1 is SGDLS and CDR2 is YYNGEE. CDR3 protein: CASSVGADTQYF.

This chain links TRBV20-1 with TRBJ2-7; TCRdb's assignment of TRBD1 cannot be checked, as there is no DNA. The CDR3 spans 12 residues. From germline, CDR1 is DFQATT and CDR2 SNEGSKA (reference sequence). This CDR3 reads CSVGQGRYEQYF.

The CDR3 loop reads CASSASSYNQPQHF. V usage is TRBV6-1 and J usage is TRBJ1-5. This CDR3 region has 14 residues. Per the germline V gene, CDR1 is MNHNS and CDR2 is SASEGT.

The chain has TRBV7-9 and TRBJ1-1; TCRdb picks TRBD1, but there is no DNA to check that call. The CDR3 covers 13 residues. Looked up from germline, CDR1 is SEHNR and CDR2 is FQNEAQ (reference sequence). This CDR3 is CASSLTGGAGAFF.

The rearrangement uses TRBV5-1 and TRBJ1-2; TCRdb outputs TRBD1, but without DNA this stays unchecked. The CDR3 length is 14 residues. From germline, CDR1 is SGHRS and CDR2 YFSETQ. CDR3 loop: CASSPTGQGYGYTF.

The J gene is TRBJ2-3, the V gene TRBV2. Germline values: CDR1 SNHLY, CDR2 FYNNEI. This CDR3 is built from 13 residues. This chain's CDR3 is CASSEVAVNTQYF.

This chain links TRBV12-3 or TRBV12-4 with TRBJ2-3; TCRdb's D gene call, TRBD1, goes unchecked for lack of DNA. CDR3 length equals 16 residues. The CDR3 sequence: CASSGTGEGSTDTQYF.

The rearrangement links TRBV9 to TRBJ2-1; TCRdb's D call of TRBD1 is untestable without DNA. The CDR3 totals 15 residues. The V gene's germline CDR1 is SGDLS and CDR2 YYNGEE. The CDR3 here is CASSVAQGSYNEQFF. The complete variable domain, with remaining parts taken from reference TRBV9 and TRBJ2-1, reads DSGVTQTPKHLITATGQRVTLRCSPRSGDLSVYWYQQSLDQGLQFLIQYYNGEERAKGNILERFSAQQFPDLHSELNLSSLELGDSALYFCASSVAQGSYNEQFFGPGTRLTVL.

This chain joins TRBV6-1 and TRBJ2-3; TCRdb calls TRBD2, which cannot be checked without DNA. CDR3 length: 14 residues. Per germline, CDR1 MNHNS and CDR2 SASEGT. CDR3 amino acids: CASSGSSGTDTQYF.